This TCR beta chain was retrieved from a study of control samples from healthy donors and cancer patients. Sequencing was performed with immunoSEQ multiplex PCR; in TCRdb, only in-frame clones are kept and a portion is missing. This table holds some 220,000 clones, roughly 94% found once. The CDR3 loop spans 15 amino acids. Germline values: CDR1 MGHRA, CDR2 YSYEKL. The V segment lost 1 base and the J segment 8 bases; nucleotides outside the gene matches: 9. The V and J genes are TRBV4-1 and TRBJ1-2, with 8 bases matching TRBD1. The TCR was taken from a man aged 50-59 years in good health. The sequencing sample was made of blood. The CDR3 bases are TGCGCCAGCAGCCAAGGAGGCCAGGGGGCAGGGGGCTACACCTTC. This translates into CASSQGGQGAGGYTF.